The clone carrying this T cell receptor beta chain was observed a few times. The CDR3 loop spans 11 amino acids. Trimming removed 3 bases at V and 9 bases at J, with 9 bases between. CDR1 is LNHDA, CDR2 SQIVND, per germline (reference sequence). The data were taken from a study of shared clonotypes between healthy human individuals. Study context: CD4 naive and memory got three plates each, CD8 naive two, CD8 memory one.

Profiled with immunoSEQ multiplex PCR; TCRdb holds only in-frame clones, not every one. The table shows about 1 million clones, with roughly 70% occurring only once. Sequencing was performed on memory CD4+ T cells sorted from blood. Subset denoted: CD45RA-negative fraction. The J gene is TRBJ2-7, the V gene TRBV19; D is possibly TRBD1 (6 bases). This clonotype was sampled from a man between 18 and 35 years old in good health. The CDR3 reads CASSIQGWQYF. CDR3 nucleotide sequence: TGTGCCAGTAGTATTCAGGGGTGGCAGTACTTC.